This passage covers 20 T cell receptor beta chains from one sample sequenced in a study of PD-1 blockade in classical Hodgkin lymphoma. No patient escaped relapse after autologous stem cell transplantation, and brentuximab vedotin exposure varied. Researchers pulled CD8+ T cells out of thawed PBMCs using magnetic negative selection. The protocol was immunoSEQ multiplex PCR, while the TCRdb copy is restricted to in-frame clones and leaves out a portion. Found here are over 25,000 clones, around 88% of them singletons; the top ten hold 6% to 8%. This material consisted of CD8+ T cells from blood, taken at baseline. Every receptor here comes from a human donor with classical Hodgkin lymphoma.

This chain uses TRBV19 with TRBJ2-7, with unresolved D. The CDR3 covers 11 residues. The V and J ends lost 1 base and 7 bases respectively, with 5 bases between them. Germline V lookup: CDR1 LNHDA, CDR2 SQIVND (reference sequence). CDR3 DNA: TGTGCCAGTAGTATAGGCTTGGAGCAGTACTTC. Protein product: CASSIGLEQYF.

V gene TRBV7-9 combines with J gene TRBJ2-7; no clear D. V was cut by 2 bases and J by 2 bases, with 4 bases left in between. This CDR3 spans 12 amino acids. Germline loops: CDR1 SEHNR, CDR2 FQNEAQ (reference sequence). This CDR3 is CASSLSPYEQYF. CDR3 DNA sequence: TGTGCCAGCAGCTTATCCCCCTACGAGCAGTACTTC.

The V and J genes are TRBV5-1 and TRBJ2-7; TRBD1 matches 8 bases. CDR1 and CDR2 from the germline V gene are SGHRS and YFSETQ. V was pared by 4 bases and J by 5 bases, with 8 bases of the junction left unmatched. The CDR3 spans 14 residues. CDR3 DNA: TGCGCCAGCAGCATCGGACAGGGAAGCCACGAGCAGTACTTC. It translates to CASSIGQGSHEQYF.

The J gene is TRBJ2-1, the V gene TRBV5-6, with 7 bases identical to TRBD1. CDR3 length: 15 residues. Germline-derived CDR1 and CDR2 are SGHDT and YYEEEE. V was clipped by 2 bases and J by 2 bases; unmatched bases: 4. CDR3 protein: CASSFGQGAYNEQFF. The CDR3 DNA sequence: TGTGCCAGCAGCTTTGGTCAGGGGGCCTACAATGAGCAGTTCTTC.

The V call is TRBV7-9, the J call TRBJ2-5; 10 nucleotides agree with TRBD2. Germline CDR1 reads SEHNR; CDR2 reads FQNEAQ (reference sequence). Trimming at V came to 1 base and at J to 5 bases, leaving 4 bases not matched to a gene. This CDR3 region has 15 residues. The CDR3 region has the DNA TGTGCCAGCAGCTTAGTAGCGGGAGGCGGGGAGACCCAGTACTTC. As protein: CASSLVAGGGETQYF.

The CDR3 here is CASSFSPRQGTEAFF. The CDR3 DNA is TGTGCCAGCAGTTTTTCCCCTAGACAGGGTACTGAAGCTTTCTTT. This chain uses TRBV28 with TRBJ1-1; the match to TRBD1 covers 7 bases. Per germline, CDR1 MDHEN and CDR2 SYDVKM. V lost 3 bases and J lost 5; bases outside the gene matches: 9. There are 15 residues in the CDR3.

This clone was observed a single time. V usage is TRBV6-5 and J usage is TRBJ1-2, with 8 bases matching TRBD1. This CDR3 comprises 15 residues. The J segment lost 8 bases and the V segment lost 5 bases, leaving 13 bases of the junction unmatched. Per germline, CDR1 MNHEY and CDR2 SVGAGI. The CDR3 nucleotides read TGTGCCAGCAGTATCAACCGGGACAGGAAGTCAGGCTACACCTTC. Translation: CASSINRDRKSGYTF.

The chain joins TRBV19 to TRBJ2-1, with 13 bases aligning to TRBD2. The trim removed 1 base at V and 0 bases at J, leaving 3 bases unmatched. Germline V lookup: CDR1 LNHDA, CDR2 SQIVND (reference sequence). CDR3 size: 18 residues. The CDR3 DNA is TGTGCCAGTAGTATAGGGGGACTAGCGGGGAGCTCCTACAATGAGCAGTTCTTC. Translation: CASSIGGLAGSSYNEQFF.

V gene TRBV9 combines with J gene TRBJ2-7, with TRBD1 as a possible D gene (6 bases). The CDR3 extends over 16 amino acids. Germline CDR1 and CDR2: SGDLS and YYNGEE. The ends were cut back, 4 bases at V and 0 bases at J, with 17 bases in the middle. In nucleotides, the CDR3 is TGTGCCAGCAGCCCCCGACAGGTAATAAGCTCCTACGAGCAGTACTTC. It codes for CASSPRQVISSYEQYF.

The chain has TRBV30 and TRBJ2-7; 7 nucleotides match TRBD1. The CDR3 extends over 13 amino acids. The V gene end was trimmed by 1 base and the J gene end by 5 bases; junction bases not matched to a gene: 5. The germline V gene has CDR1 GTSNPN and CDR2 SVGIG (reference sequence). The CDR3 DNA follows: TGTGCCTGGAGTGACGACAGGGCCAACGAGCAGTACTTC. Protein product: CAWSDDRANEQYF. The whole variable domain, filled in from reference TRBV30 and TRBJ2-7, reads SQTIHQWPATLVQPVGSPLSLECTVEGTSNPNLYWYRQAAGRGLQLLFYSVGIGQISSEVPQNLSASRPQDRQFILSSKKLLLSDSGFYLCAWSDDRANEQYFGPGTRLTVT.

The V gene is TRBV7-9, the J gene TRBJ1-5, with a weak D call TRBD1 (5 bases). The V end lost 3 bases, the J end lost 1 base, and 7 bases lay between the germline ends. The CDR3 sequence is 14 residues long. Germline V gene data show CDR1 as SEHNR and CDR2 as FQNEAQ (reference sequence). The CDR3 reads CASSLDISNQPQHF. DNA of the CDR3: TGTGCCAGCAGCTTGGACATAAGCAATCAGCCCCAGCATTTT. Complete variable domain (other parts from reference TRBV7-9 and TRBJ1-5): DTGVSQNPRHKITKRGQNVTFRCDPISEHNRLYWYRQTLGQGPEFLTYFQNEAQLEKSRLLSDRFSAERPKGSFSTLEIQRTEQGDSAMYLCASSLDISNQPQHFGDGTRLSIL.

This clone was seen only a few times. The chain links TRBV25-1 to TRBJ1-1; D unclear. V shed 7 bases and J shed 4 bases, with 10 bases lying between them. The CDR3 is made up of 12 amino acids. CDR1 and CDR2 from the germline V gene are MGHDK and SYGVNS. For the CDR3, the DNA is TGTGCCAGCATCGGACCGGGCACTGAAGCTTTCTTT. Translation: CASIGPGTEAFF.

The V gene is TRBV5-1, the J gene TRBJ2-5; unclear D gene. The germline V gene encodes CDR1 SGHRS and CDR2 YFSETQ. CDR3 length equals 15 residues. Deletions cut 0 bases from V and 5 bases from J, with 14 bases between. In nucleotides, the CDR3 is TGCGCCAGCAGCTTGGCCGTTGGGGTCCGGGAGACCCAGTACTTC. Its translation is CASSLAVGVRETQYF.

The chain has TRBV9 and TRBJ1-1, with D perhaps matching TRBD1 (6 bases). The CDR3 consists of 13 residues. In germline, CDR1 is SGDLS, CDR2 YYNGEE. The V end was cut by 4 bases, the J end by 5 bases, with 12 bases between. CDR3 sequence: CASSIGTQTEAFF. The CDR3 region has the DNA TGTGCCAGCAGCATCGGGACACAAACTGAAGCTTTCTTT.

This clone was recorded once. The rearrangement links TRBV2 to TRBJ1-2, with D possibly matching TRBD1 (5 bases). V was trimmed by 8 bases and J by 4 bases, leaving 17 bases between them. In germline, CDR1 is SNHLY, CDR2 FYNNEI. The length of the CDR3 is 14 residues. The CDR3 is CASEPEGFRYGYTF. In nucleotides, the CDR3 is TGTGCCAGCGAGCCCGAGGGGTTTCGCTATGGCTACACCTTC. Full variable domain (remainder filled in from reference TRBV2 and TRBJ1-2): EPEVTQTPSHQVTQMGQEVILRCVPISNHLYFYWYRQILGQKVEFLVSFYNNEISEKSEIFDDQFSVERPDGSNFTLKIRSTKLEDSAMYFCASEPEGFRYGYTFGSGTRLTVV.

This chain links TRBV6-1 with TRBJ1-2; D possibly corresponds to TRBD1 (5 bases). The V end was cut by 3 bases, the J end by 5 bases, with 7 bases between. The CDR3 sequence is 12 residues long. Germline V gives CDR1 MNHNS, CDR2 SASEGT. The CDR3 reads CASSEDNYGYTF. In nucleotides, the CDR3 is TGTGCCAGCAGTGAGGACAATTATGGCTACACCTTC.

The genes are TRBV29-1 and TRBJ1-1; D is ambiguous. CDR1 is SQVTM and CDR2 is ANQGSEA in the germline V gene. V shed 3 bases and J shed 5 bases, with 16 bases lying between them. The CDR3 is 14 amino acids. The CDR3 loop reads CSVDYAEVSTEAFF. The CDR3 nucleotides read TGCAGCGTTGATTACGCGGAGGTATCAACTGAAGCTTTCTTT.

CDR3 amino acids: CASSIVSGRDEQFF. The CDR3 DNA is TGTGCCAGTAGTATAGTATCCGGGAGGGATGAGCAGTTCTTC. V is TRBV19 and J is TRBJ2-1; 8 nucleotides agree with TRBD2. The CDR3 extends over 14 amino acids. V was pared by 1 base and J by 8 bases, with 4 bases of the junction left unmatched. From germline, CDR1 is LNHDA and CDR2 SQIVND (reference sequence).

The rearrangement links TRBV6-1 to TRBJ2-7, with 8 positions matching TRBD1. Germline lookup yields CDR1 MNHNS and CDR2 SASEGT. V lost 3 bases to trimming and J lost 3 bases; unmatched junction nucleotides: 7. This CDR3 region has 15 residues. This CDR3 reads CASSEAQGASYEQYF. CDR3 sequence (DNA): TGTGCCAGCAGTGAGGCCCAGGGGGCGAGCTACGAGCAGTACTTC.

The chain has TRBV6-1 and TRBJ2-1; the D gene is possibly TRBD2 (6 bases). Trimming pared 2 bases from V and 8 bases from J, leaving 16 bases between. The CDR3 consists of 15 residues. Germline V CDR1 and CDR2: MNHNS, SASEGT. The CDR3 nucleotides read TGTGCCAGCAGTGAAAGAATGGCCCTAGCGTATGAGCAGTTCTTC. This codes for CASSERMALAYEQFF.